A single sample gave rise to the 15 T cell receptor beta chains below, sequenced in a study of T-cell memory formation after mild COVID-19. TCRdb fed the 5' RACE reads into MiXCR, producing one record per CDR3 protein. Counted here are a few hundred thousand distinct CDR3 sequences, about a fifth occurring once; the ten biggest clones make up 8.4%. The sequencing sample was made of PBMCs or a T cell subset sorted from them (not recorded which). These receptors were taken from an adult woman who had mild COVID-19 (a few samples of this study predate the infection). Cell type and time point are not known.

This clonotype was picked up a small number of times. This rearrangement joins TRBV4-1 to TRBJ2-2; D is ambiguous. V lost 9 bases, J lost 7 bases, and 21 bases lay in between. Germline CDR1 MGHRA, CDR2 YSYEKL. CDR3 length: 15 residues. The CDR3 here is CASRPRHPLDGELFF. The CDR3 DNA sequence: TGCGCCAGTAGGCCCCGACATCCCCTGGACGGGGAGCTGTTTTTT.

This clonotype was observed many times. The rearrangement links TRBV19 to TRBJ2-1, with D unclear. The CDR3 extends over 14 amino acids. The V end was cut by 3 bases, the J end by 3 bases, with 9 bases between. Germline CDR1 and CDR2: LNHDA and SQIVND (reference sequence). The CDR3 DNA reads TGTGCCAGTAGTATTGTCGGTGGCTACAATGAGCAGTTCTTC. It encodes CASSIVGGYNEQFF.

This clonotype has more than one count but fewer than ten. J is TRBJ2-5 and V is TRBV20-1; TRBD2 agrees at 10 bases. After removal of 1 base from V and 0 bases from J, the junction contained 5 bases not matched to a gene. Germline CDR1 and CDR2: DFQATT and SNEGSKA (reference sequence). The CDR3 covers 16 residues. The CDR3 bases are TGCAGTGCTAGAGCAACTAGCGGGGCACACCAAGAGACCCAGTACTTC. Translated: CSARATSGAHQETQYF.

The rearrangement links TRBV4-3 to TRBJ2-1; weak D call: TRBD2 (6 bases). Germline lookup yields CDR1 LGHNA and CDR2 YSLEER. The CDR3 is 16 residues long. The ends were cut back, 0 bases at V and 0 bases at J, with 9 bases in the middle. The CDR3 is CASSQDWRDSYNEQFF. The DNA for the CDR3 is TGCGCCAGCAGCCAAGATTGGCGGGACTCCTACAATGAGCAGTTCTTC.

The chain has TRBV5-1 and TRBJ2-1; weak D call: TRBD1 (5 bases). V was cut by 4 bases and J by 3 bases, with 23 bases left in between. Per germline, CDR1 SGHRS and CDR2 YFSETQ. The CDR3 has 18 residues. The CDR3: CASSPLIGVEPRYNEQFF. The CDR3 DNA sequence: TGCGCCAGCAGCCCCTTAATAGGGGTCGAGCCGCGCTACAATGAGCAGTTCTTC.

This chain uses TRBV3-1 with TRBJ2-7; either TRBD1 or TRBD2 may supply D (5 bases each). V gave up 0 bases and J gave up 3 bases, with 12 bases separating them. The CDR3 totals 15 residues. The germline V gene encodes CDR1 LGHDT and CDR2 YNNKEL (reference sequence). CDR3 region: CASSQDLPGSYEQYF. CDR3 DNA sequence: TGTGCCAGCAGCCAAGATCTTCCAGGGAGCTACGAGCAGTACTTC.

This clonotype was picked up a small number of times. The V gene is TRBV20-1, the J gene TRBJ1-2; D uncertain. Trimming removed 0 bases at V and 4 bases at J, with 12 bases between. This CDR3 spans 14 amino acids. The germline V gene has CDR1 DFQATT and CDR2 SNEGSKA (reference sequence). CDR3 amino acids: CSAREPYSTYGYTF. In DNA, the CDR3 is TGCAGTGCTAGAGAGCCGTACAGTACCTATGGCTACACCTTC.

Many counts were recorded for this clonotype. This rearrangement joins TRBV5-1 to TRBJ2-7; 7 bases align to TRBD1. The CDR3 covers 13 residues. With V trimmed by 4 bases and J by 4 bases, 5 bases remained unmatched. Per the germline V gene, CDR1 is SGHRS and CDR2 is YFSETQ. The CDR3 coding sequence is TGCGCCAGCAGCCCAGGGACAGTTTACGAGCAGTACTTC. This encodes CASSPGTVYEQYF.

The V gene is TRBV15, the J gene TRBJ1-1; possible D gene TRBD1, 6 bases. This CDR3 region has 16 residues. The germline gives CDR1 LNHNV, CDR2 YYDKDF (reference sequence). The ends were cut back, 0 bases at V and 1 base at J, with 12 bases in the middle. CDR3: CATSRDDQGPNTEAFF. The DNA of the CDR3 is TGTGCCACCAGCAGAGATGACCAGGGGCCGAACACTGAAGCTTTCTTT.

The rearrangement joins TRBV3-1 to TRBJ1-6; TRBD1 matches 9 bases. V gave up 5 bases and J gave up 7 bases; unmatched junction bases: 9. CDR1 LGHDT and CDR2 YNNKEL come from the germline V gene (reference sequence). The CDR3 consists of 16 residues. The CDR3 is CASSSGTGTRNSPLHF. The CDR3 bases are TGTGCCAGCAGCTCCGGGACAGGGACAAGGAATTCACCCCTCCACTTT.

At least ten counts were recorded for this clonotype. The V gene is TRBV7-9, the J gene TRBJ1-1; D not certain. CDR1 and CDR2 (germline): SEHNR, FQNEAQ (reference sequence). Trimming took 3 bases from V and 6 from J, leaving 5 bases between them. This CDR3 has 11 residues. This CDR3 is CASSFGSEAFF. In nucleotides, the CDR3 is TGTGCCAGCAGCTTTGGCTCTGAAGCTTTCTTT.

The chain has TRBV9 and TRBJ1-1; D is perhaps TRBD1 (6 bases). The ends were cut back, 3 bases at V and 6 bases at J, with 9 bases in the middle. CDR3 size: 12 residues. CDR1 and CDR2 from the germline V gene are SGDLS and YYNGEE. The CDR3 region is CASSDYRAEAFF. CDR3 in DNA: TGTGCCAGCAGCGATTACAGGGCTGAAGCTTTCTTT.

This clonotype has at least ten counts. This chain joins TRBV6-1 and TRBJ2-2, with 9 bases identical to TRBD1. Trimming removed 8 bases from V and 5 bases from J; junction bases left unmatched: 12. The CDR3 length is 16 residues. Germline CDR1 MNHNS, CDR2 SASEGT. This CDR3 is CASPSWGTGSTGELFF. Here the CDR3 DNA reads TGTGCCAGCCCCTCATGGGGGACAGGGAGTACCGGGGAGCTGTTTTTT.

This clonotype was observed a few times. The rearrangement links TRBV7-9 to TRBJ2-3; maybe TRBD2 (6 bases). The length of the CDR3 is 16 residues. The V gene lost 5 bases and the J gene lost 0 bases, with 15 bases spanning the gap. CDR1 SEHNR and CDR2 FQNEAQ come from the germline V gene (reference sequence). This CDR3 reads CASSLRPGESTDTQYF. Here the CDR3 DNA reads TGTGCCAGCAGCCTCCGCCCGGGGGAGAGCACAGATACGCAGTATTTT.

The chain has TRBV4-1 and TRBJ1-2, with no clear D. CDR1 MGHRA and CDR2 YSYEKL come from the germline V gene. The ends were cut back, 1 base at V and 0 bases at J, with 15 bases in the middle. CDR3 length: 17 residues. The CDR3: CASSQVTGTWTNYGYTF. In nucleotides, the CDR3 is TGCGCCAGCAGCCAAGTAACCGGAACATGGACTAACTATGGCTACACCTTC.